Following are 17 T cell receptor beta chains from one sample sequenced in a study of T cell changes during pregnancy in multiple sclerosis. Produced via immunoSEQ multiplex PCR; TCRdb's table is partial and in-frame only. The sample includes 59,000 or so clones, roughly 90% of them seen just once. The sequencing used peripheral blood, collected in the third trimester of pregnancy. These receptors were collected from a female donor in good health, enrolled as a control in a pregnancy study.

This chain links TRBV6-4 with TRBJ2-1; the match to TRBD1 covers 12 bases. Germline lookup yields CDR1 MRHNA and CDR2 SNTAGT. This CDR3 region has 17 residues. The V gene end was trimmed by 3 bases and the J gene end by 9 bases; junction bases not matched to a gene: 12. The CDR3: CASSENTGTGGLGEQFF. DNA for the CDR3: TGTGCCAGCAGTGAAAACACCGGGACAGGGGGCTTGGGTGAGCAGTTCTTC.

This chain connects TRBV2 to TRBJ2-7; 9 bases line up with TRBD2. The germline gives CDR1 SNHLY, CDR2 FYNNEI. Trimming cost V 7 bases and J 3 bases; bases outside gene matches: 7. This CDR3 has 14 amino acids. CDR3 amino acids: CASIPSGANYEQYF. The DNA of the CDR3 is TGTGCCAGCATTCCTAGCGGGGCAAACTACGAGCAGTACTTC.

This clone has a single count. The chain couples TRBV18 to TRBJ2-7; tentative D call: TRBD1 (5 bases). This CDR3 has 17 amino acids. Trimming took off 3 bases at V and 2 bases at J, with 20 bases between the two ends. The germline V gene encodes CDR1 KGHSH and CDR2 LQKENI. CDR3 loop: CASSPTLGAQGAYEQYF. CDR3 in DNA: TGTGCCAGCTCACCGACCTTAGGGGCTCAGGGCGCCTACGAGCAGTACTTC.

The CDR3 DNA reads TGTGCCAGCAGGGGGACTAGCAAAGAGACCCAGTACTTC. The encoded protein is CASRGTSKETQYF. The chain has TRBV27 and TRBJ2-5, with 9 bases identical to TRBD2. The CDR3 length is 13 residues. CDR1 is MNHEY and CDR2 is SMNVEV in the germline V gene (reference sequence). The V gene end was trimmed by 6 bases and the J gene end by 3 bases; junction bases not matched to a gene: 2.

This clone showed up just once. The rearrangement uses TRBV5-1 and TRBJ1-6; 9 bases align to TRBD1. Germline CDR1 SGHRS, CDR2 YFSETQ. The CDR3 has 16 amino acids. J gave up 7 bases and V 3 bases, and 8 bases lay outside the gene matches. The CDR3 DNA is TGCGCCAGCAGCTCAGGACAGGGGTTCCCCAATTCACCCCTCCACTTT. Translated, it gives CASSSGQGFPNSPLHF.

The chain's CDR3 is CASSVGTGTTGELFF. As DNA, the CDR3 is TGTGCCAGCAGCGTAGGGACAGGGACTACCGGGGAGCTGTTTTTT. The rearrangement links TRBV9 to TRBJ2-2; 8 positions match TRBD1. The CDR3 consists of 15 residues. From germline, CDR1 is SGDLS and CDR2 YYNGEE. J was trimmed by 5 bases and V by 0 bases; bases with no gene match: 3.

The chain is built from TRBV4-3 and TRBJ2-7, with 12 bases that match TRBD2. Germline V gives CDR1 LGHNA, CDR2 YSLEER. This CDR3 spans 14 amino acids. Trimming at V came to 8 bases and at J to 7 bases, leaving 9 bases not matched to a gene. The CDR3 loop reads CASGFLAGGREQYF. CDR3 coding DNA: TGCGCCAGCGGCTTTCTAGCGGGGGGGCGGGAGCAGTACTTC.

This clone showed up just once. CDR3 nucleotide sequence: TGTGCCTGGAGTGCGACTAGCGGGGGACAGACCCAGTACTTC. Amino acid sequence: CAWSATSGGQTQYF. This chain links TRBV30 with TRBJ2-5; 12 bases fit TRBD2. The CDR3 runs to 14 residues. The V segment lost 1 base and the J segment 6 bases; nucleotides outside the gene matches: 3. Germline-derived CDR1 and CDR2 are GTSNPN and SVGIG (reference sequence).

The chain recombines TRBV6-5 with TRBJ1-3; D not certain. V was pared by 2 bases and J by 4 bases, with 15 bases between. The CDR3 length is 16 residues. Germline assignment: CDR1 MNHEY and CDR2 SVGAGI. The CDR3 spells CASSYTEYPTGNTIYF. The CDR3 DNA is TGTGCCAGCAGTTACACAGAATACCCGACCGGAAACACCATATATTTT.

This chain joins TRBV5-4 and TRBJ2-1, with D hard to call. Looked up from germline, CDR1 is SGHNT and CDR2 is YYREEE (reference sequence). V lost 1 base, J lost 9 bases, and 8 bases lay in between. The CDR3 sequence is 12 residues long. The CDR3 nucleotides read TGTGCCAGCAGCTTGTGGCATGGTGAGCAGTTCTTC. It yields the protein CASSLWHGEQFF.

The V and J genes are TRBV2 and TRBJ1-1, with a weak D call TRBD1 (5 bases). Germline assignment: CDR1 SNHLY and CDR2 FYNNEI. V lost 10 bases and J lost 0, with 12 bases in between. The CDR3 covers 13 residues. The CDR3 DNA follows: TGTGCCACATTCAGGGAGGTGAACACTGAAGCTTTCTTT. Translating gives CATFREVNTEAFF.

The chain employs TRBV6-5 and TRBJ1-2, with 8 bases lining up with TRBD1. V lost 6 bases, J lost 5 bases, and 5 bases stayed unmatched. Germline V gene lookup returns CDR1 MNHEY and CDR2 SVGAGI. The CDR3 runs to 13 residues. CDR3 sequence: CASRPGQGYGYTF. CDR3 in DNA: TGTGCCAGCAGGCCTGGACAGGGTTATGGCTACACCTTC.

This clone was seen only a few times. The rearrangement uses TRBV19 and TRBJ2-6; unclear D gene. CDR1 and CDR2 from the germline V gene are LNHDA and SQIVND (reference sequence). The CDR3 sequence is 17 residues long. V was pared by 7 bases and J by 0 bases, with 16 bases between. The CDR3 nucleotides read TGTGCCAGTAACAAATCACCTTCATCCTCTGGGGCCAACGTCCTGACTTTC. Translated: CASNKSPSSSGANVLTF.

The chain links TRBV18 to TRBJ2-7, with D possibly TRBD2 on 5 matching bases. Germline loops: CDR1 KGHSH, CDR2 LQKENI. Trimming stripped 1 base from V and 0 bases from J, with 7 bases between. The CDR3 length is 14 residues. The CDR3 is CASSPLGSSYEQYF. The CDR3 DNA sequence: TGTGCCAGCTCACCACTGGGGAGCTCCTACGAGCAGTACTTC. The whole variable domain, remainder taken from reference TRBV18 and TRBJ2-7, is NAGVMQNPRHLVRRRGQEARLRCSPMKGHSHVYWYRQLPEEGLKFMVYLQKENIIDESGMPKERFSAEFPKEGPSILRIQQVVRGDSAAYFCASSPLGSSYEQYFGPGTRLTVT.

The chain joins TRBV29-1 to TRBJ2-1; 9 bases line up with TRBD1. The CDR3 has 15 residues. V lost 5 bases, J lost 6 bases, and 11 bases stayed unmatched. Germline CDR1 is SQVTM and CDR2 is ANQGSEA. CDR3 sequence (DNA): TGCAGCGTTCTATTTGGACAGGGGAAGATCAATGAGCAGTTCTTC. This sequence encodes CSVLFGQGKINEQFF.

The chain is built from TRBV6-1 and TRBJ1-4; D gene uncertain. Per the germline V gene, CDR1 is MNHNS and CDR2 is SASEGT. The CDR3 loop spans 11 amino acids. V was cut by 6 bases and J by 5 bases, with 4 bases left in between. The DNA of the CDR3 is TGTGCCAGCAGACGGAATGAAAAACTGTTTTTT. It encodes CASRRNEKLFF.

The chain couples TRBV5-5 to TRBJ2-4; 8 bases fit TRBD1. CDR1 is SGHKS, CDR2 YYEKEE, per germline (reference sequence). J was trimmed by 6 bases and V by 5 bases; bases with no gene match: 10. CDR3 length equals 15 residues. CDR3 DNA: TGTGCCAGCAGGAGAACGACAGGGGCAGGAAACATTCAGTACTTC. As protein: CASRRTTGAGNIQYF.